This T cell receptor (beta chain) was identified in a study of shared clonotypes between healthy human individuals. Study-wide findings and caveats: On the whole, naive subsets had larger estimated richness than memory subsets had.

Germline lookup yields CDR1 MNHEY and CDR2 SMNVEV (reference sequence). The V gene lost 1 base and the J gene lost 5 bases, with 12 bases spanning the gap. The CDR3 covers 14 residues. TCRdb's copy holds only in-frame clones and misses some; the assay was immunoSEQ multiplex PCR. This sample has under 850,000 clones, with roughly 72% found just once. About this clone: Its specificity is unknown.

The chain carries TRBV27 and TRBJ2-7; D uncertain. This TCR was sampled from a woman in her thirties in good health. Sequencing input: memory CD4+ T cells sorted from blood. Regarding subset: CD45RA-negative fraction. The CDR3 region has the DNA TGTGCCAGCAGTTTATATGGCAGTTTCCACGAGCAGTACTTC. It encodes CASSLYGSFHEQYF.